The next 28 T cell receptor beta chains were all read from a single sample in a study of shared clonotypes between healthy human individuals. Generated by immunoSEQ multiplex PCR, the TCRdb table keeps only in-frame clones and is missing some. The table has about 2,100,000 clones, approximately 94% seen once. Only CD45RO-negative cells positively selected for CCR7 counted as naive CD8 cells, so terminally differentiated effector memory CD45RA+ cells were excluded. The sequenced sample consisted of naive CD8+ T cells from PBMCs. These receptors originate from a man aged 18 to 30 in good health. Some clones in this sample may be carry-over from other donors' samples.

The chain links TRBV19 to TRBJ1-2, with D perhaps matching TRBD1 (5 bases). The CDR3 covers 14 residues. Per germline, CDR1 LNHDA and CDR2 SQIVND (reference sequence). Trimming took off 0 bases at V and 7 bases at J, with 12 bases between the two ends. For the CDR3, the DNA is TGTGCCAGTAGTATAGATCTCGAGGGGTCTGGCTACACCTTC. Its protein product is CASSIDLEGSGYTF.

This clone was found a few times. The rearrangement uses TRBV29-1 and TRBJ1-1; unclear D gene. Germline V gives CDR1 SQVTM, CDR2 ANQGSEA. Trimming took off 6 bases at V and 0 bases at J, with 14 bases between the two ends. This CDR3 is built from 14 residues. The CDR3 loop reads CSVDTRRLNTEAFF. CDR3 coding DNA: TGCAGCGTAGATACCCGCCGACTGAACACTGAAGCTTTCTTT.

This clone was recorded only once. The chain recombines TRBV2 with TRBJ2-1; 12 nucleotides align to TRBD2. J gave up 2 bases and V 7 bases, and 3 bases lay outside the gene matches. CDR1 SNHLY and CDR2 FYNNEI come from the germline V gene. The CDR3 is made up of 15 amino acids. In DNA form, the CDR3 reads TGTGCCAGCACCGCTAGCGGGAGGGCCTACAATGAGCAGTTCTTC. As protein: CASTASGRAYNEQFF.

Here the CDR3 DNA reads TGTGCCAGCAGCTTAGATCCTCGACAGGACGAGGGCTACACCTTC. Amino acids: CASSLDPRQDEGYTF. The rearrangement uses TRBV11-2 and TRBJ1-2; weak D call: TRBD1 (6 bases). The V and J ends lost 0 bases and 8 bases respectively, with 16 bases between them. Germline CDR1 is SGHAT and CDR2 is FQNNGV. The CDR3 extends over 15 amino acids.

The DNA of the CDR3 is TGTGCCAGCGCTAGCGGGACAAGCTCCTACAATGAGCAGTTCTTC. It encodes CASASGTSSYNEQFF. The chain has TRBV7-3 and TRBJ2-1, with 9 bases lining up with TRBD2. The CDR3 extends over 15 amino acids. The V gene end was trimmed by 8 bases and the J gene end by 0 bases; junction bases not matched to a gene: 5. Germline assignment: CDR1 SGHTA and CDR2 FQGTGA.

The chain employs TRBV28 and TRBJ2-1, with a tentative D call TRBD2 (6 bases). This CDR3 comprises 14 residues. The germline CDR1 and CDR2 sequences are MDHEN and SYDVKM. Trimming took 6 bases from V and 2 from J, leaving 11 bases between them. Here the CDR3 DNA reads TGTGCCAGCAGGGGTAGCGGAACCTACAATGAGCAGTTCTTC. It codes for CASRGSGTYNEQFF. Combining the CDR3 with reference TRBV28 and TRBJ2-1 gives the whole variable domain DVKVTQSSRYLVKRTGEKVFLECVQDMDHENMFWYRQDPGLGLRLIYFSYDVKMKEKGDIPEGYSVSREKKERFSLILESASTNQTSMYLCASRGSGTYNEQFFGPGTRLTVL.

The genes are TRBV5-6 and TRBJ2-7; D perhaps matches TRBD2 (5 bases). This CDR3 is built from 18 residues. The V gene lost 0 bases and the J gene lost 11 bases, with 30 bases spanning the gap. The germline V gene has CDR1 SGHDT and CDR2 YYEEEE. In DNA form, the CDR3 reads TGTGCCAGCAGCTTGGGCCGCACTAAAAACCCTACGACGTCCGGGGAGTACTTC. This translates into CASSLGRTKNPTTSGEYF.

J is TRBJ2-5 and V is TRBV5-1; weak D call: TRBD2 (6 bases). Trimming pared 4 bases from V and 3 bases from J, leaving 16 bases between. The CDR3 runs 15 residues. The germline V gene encodes CDR1 SGHRS and CDR2 YFSETQ. The DNA for the CDR3 is TGCGCCAGCAGCGGAACCGGGACGGGGGAAGAGACCCAGTACTTC. Amino acids: CASSGTGTGEETQYF. The full variable domain, completed using reference TRBV5-1 and TRBJ2-5, is KAGVTQTPRYLIKTRGQQVTLSCSPISGHRSVSWYQQTPGQGLQFLFEYFSETQRNKGNFPGRFSGRQFSNSRSEMNVSTLELGDSALYLCASSGTGTGEETQYFGPGTRLLVL.

The V call is TRBV9, the J call TRBJ1-3, with no clear D. CDR1 and CDR2 from the germline V gene are SGDLS and YYNGEE. The V gene lost 0 bases and the J gene lost 4 bases, with 11 bases spanning the gap. CDR3 length: 15 amino acids. The CDR3 here is CASSVGESSGNTIYF. CDR3 DNA sequence: TGTGCCAGCAGCGTAGGGGAGTCTTCGGGAAACACCATATATTTT.

The chain employs TRBV28 and TRBJ2-7, with D perhaps matching TRBD1 or TRBD2 (6 bases each). Trimming left V 7 bases short and J 7 bases short, with 14 bases between. This CDR3 is built from 12 residues. Germline V CDR1 and CDR2: MDHEN, SYDVKM. The CDR3 nucleotides read TGTGCCAGCACGTGGGGGGCTGAGGAGCAGTACTTC. Translating it yields CASTWGAEEQYF.

This clone was seen only once. The V call is TRBV6-5, the J call TRBJ2-5, with D possibly matching TRBD1 (6 bases). This CDR3 has 15 residues. CDR1 and CDR2 from the germline V gene are MNHEY and SVGAGI. V shed 8 bases and J shed 1 base, with 17 bases lying between them. DNA for the CDR3: TGTGCCAGCGGTGGCCCGGGACACCTCCAAGAGACCCAGTACTTC. Amino acid sequence: CASGGPGHLQETQYF.

V is TRBV11-1 and J is TRBJ2-3; D is unclear. Germline V gives CDR1 SGHAT, CDR2 FQDESV (reference sequence). This CDR3 spans 13 amino acids. V was trimmed by 3 bases and J by 2 bases, leaving 6 bases between them. The CDR3 here is CASSFYTTDTQYF. The CDR3 coding sequence is TGTGCCAGCAGCTTCTATACCACAGATACGCAGTATTTT.

The V gene is TRBV30, the J gene TRBJ1-5; no definite D call. Deletions cut 1 base from V and 1 base from J, with 8 bases between. The CDR3 sequence is 14 residues long. Germline loops: CDR1 GTSNPN, CDR2 SVGIG (reference sequence). CDR3 region: CAWSGGVSNQPQHF. In DNA form, the CDR3 reads TGTGCCTGGAGTGGGGGAGTGAGCAATCAGCCCCAGCATTTT.

The chain carries TRBV5-5 and TRBJ1-1; D gene unclear. This CDR3 has 15 residues. The V gene lost 0 bases and the J gene lost 3 bases, with 12 bases spanning the gap. The germline V gene has CDR1 SGHKS and CDR2 YYEKEE (reference sequence). The CDR3 spells CASSLAVLRDTEAFF. In DNA form, the CDR3 reads TGTGCCAGCAGCTTGGCTGTTTTGCGGGACACTGAAGCTTTCTTT.

The V gene is TRBV27, the J gene TRBJ2-1; TRBD2 matches 8 bases. The V and J ends lost 3 bases and 15 bases, in that order; junction bases with no gene match: 13. CDR1 is MNHEY and CDR2 is SMNVEV in the germline V gene (reference sequence). The CDR3 contains 14 residues. The CDR3 sequence: CASSFLMNSGSWFF. The CDR3 nucleotides are TGTGCCAGCAGTTTCTTAATGAACAGCGGGAGTTGGTTCTTC.

The V and J genes are TRBV28 and TRBJ2-6; no reliable D call. V was trimmed by 11 bases and J by 2 bases, leaving 13 bases between them. Germline-derived CDR1 and CDR2 are MDHEN and SYDVKM. This CDR3 has 14 residues. CDR3: CASYPRAGANVLTF. CDR3 coding DNA: TGTGCCTCCTACCCCCGGGCTGGGGCCAACGTCCTGACTTTC. Full variable domain (rest looked up from reference TRBV28 and TRBJ2-6): DVKVTQSSRYLVKRTGEKVFLECVQDMDHENMFWYRQDPGLGLRLIYFSYDVKMKEKGDIPEGYSVSREKKERFSLILESASTNQTSMYLCASYPRAGANVLTFGAGSRLTVL.

V gene TRBV5-6 combines with J gene TRBJ2-3, with 8 bases fitting TRBD2. After removal of 4 bases from V and 2 bases from J, the junction contained 3 bases not matched to a gene. Germline assignment: CDR1 SGHDT and CDR2 YYEEEE. The length of the CDR3 is 14 residues. CDR3 DNA sequence: TGTGCCAGCAGCACTAGCGGATACACAGATACGCAGTATTTT. Translating it yields CASSTSGYTDTQYF.

Notes on this clone: Other nucleotide sequences from this sample produce the same CDR3. The CDR3, as DNA: TGTGCCAGCAGCTTAGTTGCAGGGAGCTCCTACGAGCAGTACTTC. The encoded protein is CASSLVAGSSYEQYF. This chain uses TRBV7-9 with TRBJ2-7; possibly TRBD1 or TRBD2 for D (5 bases each). The CDR3 extends over 15 amino acids. CDR1 is SEHNR, CDR2 FQNEAQ, per germline (reference sequence). V was clipped by 1 base and J by 0 bases, with 10 bases between them. The complete variable domain, with remaining parts taken from reference TRBV7-9 and TRBJ2-7, reads DTGVSQNPRHKITKRGQNVTFRCDPISEHNRLYWYRQTLGQGPEFLTYFQNEAQLEKSRLLSDRFSAERPKGSFSTLEIQRTEQGDSAMYLCASSLVAGSSYEQYFGPGTRLTVT.

The chain recombines TRBV6-6 with TRBJ1-5; no clear D. The V end was cut by 6 bases, the J end by 7 bases, with 13 bases between. There are 13 residues in the CDR3. CDR1 and CDR2 (germline): MNHNY, SVGAGI (reference sequence). The CDR3 loop is CASSGGLVQPQHF. The CDR3, as DNA: TGTGCCAGCAGCGGAGGTTTGGTGCAGCCCCAGCATTTT.

This clone has just one count. The rearrangement uses TRBV9 and TRBJ1-1; 8 bases are shared with TRBD1. J gave up 6 bases and V 4 bases, and 20 bases lay outside the gene matches. CDR1 and CDR2 from the germline V gene are SGDLS and YYNGEE. The CDR3 spans 18 residues. CDR3 bases: TGTGCCAGCAGCTTCTCCCCGACCCGGGACAGGCCCTTAGCTGAAGCTTTCTTT. Translation: CASSFSPTRDRPLAEAFF.

The V call is TRBV27, the J call TRBJ1-2; no reliable D call. The V end was cut by 1 base, the J end by 5 bases, with 8 bases between. CDR3 size: 13 residues. Germline values: CDR1 MNHEY, CDR2 SMNVEV (reference sequence). Here the CDR3 reads CASSLLGEYGYTF. In DNA, the CDR3 is TGTGCCAGCAGTTTATTGGGAGAGTATGGCTACACCTTC.

The chain is built from TRBV27 and TRBJ2-7, with TRBD2 as a possible D gene (5 bases). This CDR3 spans 16 amino acids. Deletions cut 6 bases from V and 3 bases from J, with 21 bases between. From germline, CDR1 is MNHEY and CDR2 SMNVEV (reference sequence). DNA for the CDR3: TGTGCCAGCAGCCCCGTCGGGGAAGGCATTGACTACGAGCAGTACTTC. It codes for CASSPVGEGIDYEQYF.

This sequence joins TRBV7-2 and TRBJ2-7, with D perhaps matching TRBD2 (6 bases). V was clipped by 6 bases and J by 3 bases, with 18 bases between them. Looked up from germline, CDR1 is SGHTA and CDR2 is FQGNSA. This CDR3 region has 15 residues. Written as DNA, the CDR3 is TGTGCCAGCAGGGTGCGGGACGGACTCGTCTACGAGCAGTACTTC. It yields the protein CASRVRDGLVYEQYF.

This chain joins TRBV27 and TRBJ1-1; D is unclear. CDR3 length: 16 residues. Trimming pared 5 bases from V and 6 bases from J, leaving 22 bases between. Germline loops: CDR1 MNHEY, CDR2 SMNVEV (reference sequence). This CDR3 reads CASSPPRRTETAEAFF. The CDR3 DNA is TGTGCCAGCAGTCCCCCCCGTAGAACCGAGACCGCTGAAGCTTTCTTT.

The chain couples TRBV27 to TRBJ2-3; D call uncertain. The ends were cut back, 4 bases at V and 0 bases at J, with 8 bases in the middle. Germline V gene data show CDR1 as MNHEY and CDR2 as SMNVEV (reference sequence). This CDR3 is 14 amino acids long. CDR3 in amino acids: CASSSVSSTDTQYF. The CDR3 DNA sequence: TGTGCCAGCAGTTCCGTATCTAGCACAGATACGCAGTATTTT.

The chain recombines TRBV6-1 with TRBJ2-1; 10 bases line up with TRBD2. This CDR3 comprises 19 residues. V shed 3 bases and J 4 bases; nucleotides not matched to a gene: 15. Germline V gene lookup returns CDR1 MNHNS and CDR2 SASEGT. The CDR3 nucleotides are TGTGCCAGCAGTGACCCAGCGGGAGGGGGCCCTCTCGAGTACAATGAGCAGTTCTTC. Translated, it gives CASSDPAGGGPLEYNEQFF.

The chain recombines TRBV5-1 with TRBJ1-1; 7 positions agree with TRBD1. Germline V gives CDR1 SGHRS, CDR2 YFSETQ. CDR3 length: 16 residues. The ends lost 0 bases at V and 1 base at J; junction bases unmatched: 6. DNA of the CDR3: TGCGCCAGCAGCTTGGACTTGGGACAGCCGAACACTGAAGCTTTCTTT. It encodes CASSLDLGQPNTEAFF.

The rearrangement joins TRBV9 to TRBJ2-5; the D gene is possibly TRBD1 (6 bases). Per the germline V gene, CDR1 is SGDLS and CDR2 is YYNGEE. The CDR3 runs 13 residues. Trimming removed 3 bases from V and 2 bases from J, with 8 bases in between. The CDR3 sequence is CASSGQEQETQYF. The CDR3 DNA is TGTGCCAGCAGCGGACAGGAGCAAGAGACCCAGTACTTC.